This T cell receptor beta chain comes out of a study of OX40 agonist ivuxolimab in advanced cancers. General study results and limits: Within 6 weeks, CD4+ and CD8+ blood T cells expanded clonally at 0.1 to 3.0 mg/kg.

Remarks on this clone: Its antigen remains unidentified.

Sequenced by immunoSEQ multiplex PCR; TCRdb stores in-frame clones only, minus some. The sample consists of over 45,000 clones, 65% to 85% of them appearing once. This CDR3 has 13 residues. Trimming removed 4 bases from V and 8 bases from J; junction bases left unmatched: 3. The germline CDR1 and CDR2 sequences are SGHTA and FQGNSA. V is TRBV7-2 and J is TRBJ2-4; 9 nucleotides line up with TRBD1. This sequence originates from an adult with an advanced solid tumor such as melanoma, head and neck, liver or kidney cancer. The sample in question was CD4+ or CD8+ T cells sorted from blood, obtained in a trial of the OX40 agonist ivuxolimab. CDR3 residues: CASSYRQGDIQYF. The DNA for the CDR3 is TGTGCCAGCAGCTACCGACAGGGGGACATTCAGTACTTC.